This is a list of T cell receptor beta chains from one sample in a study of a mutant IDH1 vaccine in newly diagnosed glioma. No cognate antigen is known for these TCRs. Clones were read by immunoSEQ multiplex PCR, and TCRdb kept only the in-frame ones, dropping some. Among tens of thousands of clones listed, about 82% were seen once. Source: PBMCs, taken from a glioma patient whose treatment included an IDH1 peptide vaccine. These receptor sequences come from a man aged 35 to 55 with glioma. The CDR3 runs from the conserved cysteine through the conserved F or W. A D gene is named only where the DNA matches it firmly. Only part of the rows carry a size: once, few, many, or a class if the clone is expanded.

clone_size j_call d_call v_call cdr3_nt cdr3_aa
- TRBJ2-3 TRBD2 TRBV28 TGTGCCAGCTCCCAGCGGGAGGGCCATGATACGCAGTATTTT CASSQREGHDTQYF
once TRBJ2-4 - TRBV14 TGTGCCAGCAGCCAAGGGGGGACTTTCCCGCCCCAAATTCAGTACTTC CASSQGGTFPPQIQYF
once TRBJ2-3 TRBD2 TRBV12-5 TGTGCTAGTGGCCGGAGCGGGAGGGCCGGAGATACGCAGTATTTT CASGRSGRAGDTQYF
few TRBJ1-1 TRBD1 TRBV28 TGTGCCAGCAGGGACACAGGGGCCGGGGGGAACACTGAAGCTTTCTTT CASRDTGAGGNTEAFF
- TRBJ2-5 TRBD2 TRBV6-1 TGTGCCAGCAGTGAAGCTCCCCCTAGCGGGACCGGGGAGACCCAGTACTTC CASSEAPPSGTGETQYF
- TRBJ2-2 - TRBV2 TGTGCCAGCAGGCCTTACAGGACCGCGAACACCGGGGAGCTGTTTTTT CASRPYRTANTGELFF
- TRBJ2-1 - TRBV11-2 TGTGCCAGCAGCTTAGAGCCGGATTTAAATGAGCAGTTCTTC CASSLEPDLNEQFF
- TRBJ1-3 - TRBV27 TGTGCCAGCAGTTTAGGGGAATCTGGAAACACCATATATTTT CASSLGESGNTIYF
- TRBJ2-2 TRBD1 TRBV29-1 TGCAGCGCGACAGGGACCGGGGAGCTGTTTTTT CSATGTGELFF
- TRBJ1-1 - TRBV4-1 TGCGCCAGCAGCCTTAAGCTGGACGGGAGTAACCCTATGAACACTGAAGCTTTCTTT CASSLKLDGSNPMNTEAFF
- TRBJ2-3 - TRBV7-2 TGTGCCAGCAGTCGGTTTCAATCCGATACGCAGTATTTT CASSRFQSDTQYF
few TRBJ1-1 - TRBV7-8 TGTGCCACGGGCCGGGAAAGGGGTACTGAAGCTTTCTTT CATGRERGTEAFF
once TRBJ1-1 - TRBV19 TGTGCCAGTATCAAGAGGGGGGCGAACACTGAAGCTTTCTTT CASIKRGANTEAFF
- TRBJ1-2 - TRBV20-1 TGCAGTGCTAGAGCCCCGATACTCTACACCTTC CSARAPILYTF
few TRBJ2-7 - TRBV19 TGTGCCAGTAAATTGGCGGTAGGGGGAATCTACGAGCAGTACTTC CASKLAVGGIYEQYF
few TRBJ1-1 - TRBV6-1 TGTGCCAGCAGTGTAAACAGGGCCAACACTGAAGCTTTCTTT CASSVNRANTEAFF
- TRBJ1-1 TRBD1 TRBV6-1 TGTGCCAGCAGTGTTCGAAGGGGGCGCGGTCGGGACAGTACTGAAGCTTTCTTT CASSVRRGRGRDSTEAFF
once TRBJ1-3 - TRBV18 TGTGCCAGCTCACTAAAGTCGACAGATACATCTGGAAACACCATATATTTT CASSLKSTDTSGNTIYF
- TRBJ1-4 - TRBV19 TGTGCCACCACGGGGGGGCCCACAACTAATGAAAAACTGTTTTTT CATTGGPTTNEKLFF
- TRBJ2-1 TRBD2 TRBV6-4 TGTGCCAGCAGTGACGGGACTAGCGGGGACAATGAGCAGTTCTTC CASSDGTSGDNEQFF
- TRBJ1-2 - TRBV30 TGTGCCTGGAGTGTGTCGGCTAGGATTGGCTACACCTTC CAWSVSARIGYTF
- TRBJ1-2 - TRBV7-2 TGTGCCAGCAGCTTCGAAGGAGTGGTGGGCTACACCTTC CASSFEGVVGYTF
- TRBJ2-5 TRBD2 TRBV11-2 TGTGCCAGCAGAGATCCCTGGCGGGAGGACCGGGAGACCCAGTACTTC CASRDPWREDRETQYF
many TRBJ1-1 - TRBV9 TGTGCCAGCAGCCCCATGGGGGGGAACACTGAAGCTTTCTTT CASSPMGGNTEAFF
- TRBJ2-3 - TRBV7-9 TGTGCCAGCAGTAGAGATACGCAGTATTTT CASSRDTQYF
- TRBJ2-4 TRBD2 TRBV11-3 TGTGCCAGCAGCCCGGGGACTAGCGACGGCATTCAGTACTTC CASSPGTSDGIQYF
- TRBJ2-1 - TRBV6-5 TGTGCCAGCAGTTTATCCCCGAAGAATGAGCAGTTCTTC CASSLSPKNEQFF
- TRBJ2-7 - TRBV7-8 TGTGCCAGCAGCCTGAGAGTCTCCTACGAGCAGTACTTC CASSLRVSYEQYF
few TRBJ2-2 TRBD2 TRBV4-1 TGCGCCAGCAGCCAAGATGGCGGGGGATCGAACACCGGGGAGCTGTTTTTT CASSQDGGGSNTGELFF
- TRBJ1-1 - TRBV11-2 TGTGCCAGCAGCTTAGGAGCAGGGACCACTGAAGCTTTCTTT CASSLGAGTTEAFF
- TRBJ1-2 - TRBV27 TGTGCCAGCAGCCCGAGACAGATTACTAACTATGGCTACACCTTC CASSPRQITNYGYTF
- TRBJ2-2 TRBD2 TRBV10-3 TGTGCTACTAGACTAGCGGAGAACACCGGGGAGCTGTTTTTT CATRLAENTGELFF
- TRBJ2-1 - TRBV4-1 TGCGCCAGCAGCCAAGGACAGTTCAATGAGCAGTTCTTC CASSQGQFNEQFF
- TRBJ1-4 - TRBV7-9 TGTGCCAGCAGCTTGGGAGGCCCTAATGAAAAACTGTTTTTT CASSLGGPNEKLFF
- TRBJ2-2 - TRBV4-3 TGCGCCAGCAGCCTACAGCCCCCCGGGTTCGGGGGCACCGGGGAGCTGTTTTTT CASSLQPPGFGGTGELFF
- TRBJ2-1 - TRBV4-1 TGCGCCAGCAGCCGGACTGAACCCTACAATGAGCAGTTCTTC CASSRTEPYNEQFF
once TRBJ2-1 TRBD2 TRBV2 TGTGCCAGCAGTCAACGCGGGAGGAGGATTGGGCACAATGAGCAGTTCTTC CASSQRGRRIGHNEQFF
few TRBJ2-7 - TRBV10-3 TGTGCCATCAGGAACAGGGACGAGCAGTACTTC CAIRNRDEQYF
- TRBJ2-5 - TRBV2 TGTGCCAGCAGCGCTGACCGAAACCAAGAGACCCAGTACTTC CASSADRNQETQYF
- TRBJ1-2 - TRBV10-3 TGTGCCATCAGCCCCGGTAGTAGGTATGGCTACACCTTC CAISPGSRYGYTF
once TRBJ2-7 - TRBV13 TGTGCCAGCAGCTTAGGGTTCCACTACGAGCAGTACTTC CASSLGFHYEQYF
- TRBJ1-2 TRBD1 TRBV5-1 TGCGCCAGCAGCTCGGACCTCGGCAGGGGGCCGGATGGCTACACCTTC CASSSDLGRGPDGYTF
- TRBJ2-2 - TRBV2 TGTGCCAGCAGTGGACGGAACACCGGGGAGCTGTTTTTT CASSGRNTGELFF
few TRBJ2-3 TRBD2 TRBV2 TGTGCCAGCAAACCGGGACTAGACACAGATACGCAGTATTTT CASKPGLDTDTQYF
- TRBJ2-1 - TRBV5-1 TGCGCCAGCAGCTTGGCGCCTAGCTCCTACAATGAGCAGTTCTTC CASSLAPSSYNEQFF
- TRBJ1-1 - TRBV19 TGTGCCAGTAGTATAATGGGACCGCTGAACACTGAAGCTTTCTTT CASSIMGPLNTEAFF
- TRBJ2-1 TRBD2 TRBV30 TGTGCCTGGAGTCTAGGACTAGCGGTGCGTGAGCAGTTCTTC CAWSLGLAVREQFF
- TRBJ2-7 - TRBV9 TGTGCCAGCAGCGTAGCGGTAGGCTACGAGCAGTACTTC CASSVAVGYEQYF
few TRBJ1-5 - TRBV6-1 TGTGCCAGCAGTGAAGAAACCGGACAGCCCCAGCATTTT CASSEETGQPQHF
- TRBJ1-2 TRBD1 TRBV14 TGTGCCAGCAGCCAAGCTTACAGGGGAAGCGGCTACACCTTC CASSQAYRGSGYTF
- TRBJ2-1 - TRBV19 TGTGCCAGTACCGGGCTAGGATACAATGGTGAGCAGTTCTTC CASTGLGYNGEQFF
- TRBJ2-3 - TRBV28 TGTGCCAGCAGTTTGAGGGCTACGCAGTATTTT CASSLRATQYF
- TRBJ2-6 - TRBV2 TGTGCCAGCAGTGAAAGATTACTCTCTGGGGCCAACGTCCTGACTTTC CASSERLLSGANVLTF
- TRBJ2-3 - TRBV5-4 TGTGCCAGCAGCTTGATCCCAGATACGCAGTATTTT CASSLIPDTQYF
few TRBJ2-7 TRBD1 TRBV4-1 TGCGCCAGCAGCCTCGGACAGGGAGGCTACGAGCAGTACTTC CASSLGQGGYEQYF
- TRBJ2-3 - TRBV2 TGTGCCAGCAGTGAAGGGCCGGCCCTCACAGATACGCAGTATTTT CASSEGPALTDTQYF
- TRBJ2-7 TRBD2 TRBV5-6 TGCGCCAGCAGTCTAGCGGATAGCTCCTACGAGCAGTACTTC CASSLADSSYEQYF